This T cell receptor (beta chain) came from a study of cytomegalovirus exposure and HLA in healthy donors. Overall study context: The 120 validation repertoires used the same platform as the approximately 670 first-cohort repertoires (as reported by a later analysis).

TCRdb's table, derived via immunoSEQ multiplex PCR, lists solely in-frame clones and lacks some. The sample lists 250,000 to 400,000 clones; about nine tenths were seen once. The CDR3 is 15 residues long. Germline-derived CDR1 and CDR2 are SGHTA and FQGNSA. After removal of 0 bases from V and 8 bases from J, the junction contained 8 bases not matched to a gene. Donors came from a validation cohort of over a hundred subjects, distinct from the first 666-subject cohort. This TCR came from a woman in her 30s in good health and CMV-seropositive. The rearrangement uses TRBV7-2 and TRBJ1-2; 8 bases are a match to TRBD1. What was sequenced was PBMCs. Here the CDR3 reads CASSLAPGQEMGYTF. The CDR3 DNA follows: TGTGCCAGCAGCTTAGCCCCGGGACAGGAGATGGGCTACACCTTC.